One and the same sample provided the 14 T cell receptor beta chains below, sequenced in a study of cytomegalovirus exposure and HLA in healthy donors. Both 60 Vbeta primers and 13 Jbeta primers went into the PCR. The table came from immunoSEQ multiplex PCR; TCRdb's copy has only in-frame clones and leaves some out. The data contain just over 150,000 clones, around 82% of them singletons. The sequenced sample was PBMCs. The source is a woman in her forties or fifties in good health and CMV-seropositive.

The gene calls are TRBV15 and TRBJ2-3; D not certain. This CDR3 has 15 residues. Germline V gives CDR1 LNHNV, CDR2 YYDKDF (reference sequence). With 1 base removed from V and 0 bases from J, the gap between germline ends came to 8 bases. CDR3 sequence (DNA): TGTGCCACCAGCAGAGGGCAGACTAGCACAGATACGCAGTATTTT. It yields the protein CATSRGQTSTDTQYF.

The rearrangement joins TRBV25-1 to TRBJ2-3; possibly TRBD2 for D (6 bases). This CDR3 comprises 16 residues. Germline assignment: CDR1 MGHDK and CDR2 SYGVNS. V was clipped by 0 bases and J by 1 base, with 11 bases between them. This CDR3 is CASSEYRASGTDTQYF. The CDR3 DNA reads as TGTGCCAGCAGTGAATATCGGGCTAGCGGCACAGATACGCAGTATTTT.

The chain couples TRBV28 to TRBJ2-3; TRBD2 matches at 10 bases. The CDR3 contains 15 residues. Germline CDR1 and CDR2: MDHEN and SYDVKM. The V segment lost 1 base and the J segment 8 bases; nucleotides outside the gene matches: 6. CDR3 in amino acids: CASSLYRTSGATQYF. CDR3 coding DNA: TGTGCCAGCAGTTTATATCGGACTAGCGGAGCTACGCAGTATTTT.

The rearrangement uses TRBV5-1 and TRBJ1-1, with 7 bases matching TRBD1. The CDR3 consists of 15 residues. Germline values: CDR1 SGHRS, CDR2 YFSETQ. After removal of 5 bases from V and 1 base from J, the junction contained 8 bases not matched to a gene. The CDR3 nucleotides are TGCGCCAGCAGTAAGACAGGGTTGGGGAACACTGAAGCTTTCTTT. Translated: CASSKTGLGNTEAFF. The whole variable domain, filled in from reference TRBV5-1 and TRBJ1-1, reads KAGVTQTPRYLIKTRGQQVTLSCSPISGHRSVSWYQQTPGQGLQFLFEYFSETQRNKGNFPGRFSGRQFSNSRSEMNVSTLELGDSALYLCASSKTGLGNTEAFFGQGTRLTVV.

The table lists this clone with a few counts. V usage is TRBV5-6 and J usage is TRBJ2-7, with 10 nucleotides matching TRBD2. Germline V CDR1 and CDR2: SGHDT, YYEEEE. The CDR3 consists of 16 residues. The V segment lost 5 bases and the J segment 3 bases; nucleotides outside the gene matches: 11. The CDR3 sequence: CASSLGLADLRYEQYF. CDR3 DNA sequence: TGTGCCAGCAGTCTCGGACTAGCGGATCTGCGCTACGAGCAGTACTTC.

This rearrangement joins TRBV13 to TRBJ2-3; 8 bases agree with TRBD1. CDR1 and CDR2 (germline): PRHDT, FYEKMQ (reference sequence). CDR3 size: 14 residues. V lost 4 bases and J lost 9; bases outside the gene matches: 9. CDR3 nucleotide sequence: TGTGCCAGCAGCTCCGGCGGACAGGGCGGAACGCAGTATTTT. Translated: CASSSGGQGGTQYF.

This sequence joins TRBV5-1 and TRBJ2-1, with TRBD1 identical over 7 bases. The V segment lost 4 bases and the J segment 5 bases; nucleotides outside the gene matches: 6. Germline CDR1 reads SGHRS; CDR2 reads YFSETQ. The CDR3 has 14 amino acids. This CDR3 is CASSLQTGNNEQFF. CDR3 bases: TGCGCCAGCAGCCTCCAGACAGGGAACAATGAGCAGTTCTTC.

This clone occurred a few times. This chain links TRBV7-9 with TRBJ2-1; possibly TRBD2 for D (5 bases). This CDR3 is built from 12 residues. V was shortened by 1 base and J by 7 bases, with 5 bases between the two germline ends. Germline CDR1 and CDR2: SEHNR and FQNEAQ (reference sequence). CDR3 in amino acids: CASSLERNEQFF. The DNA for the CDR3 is TGTGCCAGCAGCTTAGAGCGGAATGAGCAGTTCTTC.

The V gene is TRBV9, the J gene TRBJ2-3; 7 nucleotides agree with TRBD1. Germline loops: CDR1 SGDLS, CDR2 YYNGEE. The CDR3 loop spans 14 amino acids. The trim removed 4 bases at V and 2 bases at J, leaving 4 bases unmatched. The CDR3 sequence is CASSLTGATDTQYF. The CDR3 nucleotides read TGTGCCAGCAGCCTAACAGGGGCCACAGATACGCAGTATTTT.

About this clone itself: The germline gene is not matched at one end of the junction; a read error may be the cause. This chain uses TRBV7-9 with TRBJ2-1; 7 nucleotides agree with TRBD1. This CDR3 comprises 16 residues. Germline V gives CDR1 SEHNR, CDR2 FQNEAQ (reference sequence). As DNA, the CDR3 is TGTTCCAGCAGCTTAGGAAGGGGGCGTAGGGACAATGAGCAGTTCTTC. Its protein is CSSSLGRGRRDNEQFF.

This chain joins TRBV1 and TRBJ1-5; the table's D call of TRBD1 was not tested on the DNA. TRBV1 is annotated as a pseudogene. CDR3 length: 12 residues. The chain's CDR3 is CTRTGVDQPQHF. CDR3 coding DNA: TGCACCCGTACAGGGGTCGATCAGCCCCAGCATTTT.

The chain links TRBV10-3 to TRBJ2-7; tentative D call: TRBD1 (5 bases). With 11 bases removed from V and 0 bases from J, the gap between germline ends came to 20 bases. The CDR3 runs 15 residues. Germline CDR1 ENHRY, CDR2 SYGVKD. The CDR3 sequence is CAHPPRQGYSYEQYF. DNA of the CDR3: TGTGCCCACCCCCCCCGGCAGGGATACTCCTACGAGCAGTACTTC.

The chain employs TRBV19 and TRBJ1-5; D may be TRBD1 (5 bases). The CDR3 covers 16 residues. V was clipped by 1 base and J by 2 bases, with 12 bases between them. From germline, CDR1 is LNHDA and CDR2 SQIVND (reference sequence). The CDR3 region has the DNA TGTGCCAGTAGTATAGTGAGGGGAGGTGGCAATCAGCCCCAGCATTTT. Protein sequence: CASSIVRGGGNQPQHF.

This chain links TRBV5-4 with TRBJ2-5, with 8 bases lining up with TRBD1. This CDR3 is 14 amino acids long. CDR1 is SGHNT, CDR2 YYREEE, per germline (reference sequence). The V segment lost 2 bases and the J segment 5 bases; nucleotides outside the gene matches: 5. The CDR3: CASSLPAGGETQYF. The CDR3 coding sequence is TGTGCCAGCAGCTTACCGGCAGGGGGCGAGACCCAGTACTTC.